A single sample is the source of the 18 T cell receptor beta chains below, sequenced in a study of T-cell reconstitution after alpha-beta-depleted transplantation in children. Unique molecular identifiers were used in preparing the TCRbeta library. TCRdb itself ran the PCR reads through MiXCR, one entry per CDR3 protein. Of some 200,000 distinct CDR3 sequences in the sample, 8% to 9.5% were seen once. Sequenced material: PBMCs from the stem cell graft donor, taken from the stem cell graft. The receptors originated from a human donor who donated a stem cell graft to a child with acute lymphoblastic leukemia.

This clonotype has more than one count but fewer than ten. CDR3 region: CASSPAGLSSGNTIYF. The CDR3 DNA reads as TGCGCCAGCAGCCCCGCAGGGCTGTCCTCTGGAAACACCATATATTTT. This rearrangement joins TRBV5-1 to TRBJ1-3; D is possibly TRBD1 (5 bases). The CDR3 loop spans 16 amino acids. Germline CDR1 and CDR2: SGHRS and YFSETQ. Trimming left V 4 bases short and J 0 bases short, with 14 bases between. The variable domain in full, with the rest retrieved from reference TRBV5-1 and TRBJ1-3, is KAGVTQTPRYLIKTRGQQVTLSCSPISGHRSVSWYQQTPGQGLQFLFEYFSETQRNKGNFPGRFSGRQFSNSRSEMNVSTLELGDSALYLCASSPAGLSSGNTIYFGEGSWLTVV.

This clonotype has ten or more counts. This chain joins TRBV5-1 and TRBJ1-2, with D tentatively TRBD1 (5 bases). V lost 4 bases and J lost 4, with 14 bases in between. CDR1 is SGHRS, CDR2 YFSETQ, per germline. The CDR3 spans 14 residues. In nucleotides, the CDR3 is TGCGCCAGCAGCCCAGGGACGGCCGCCTATGGCTACACCTTC. Amino acids: CASSPGTAAYGYTF.

This CDR3 is CASSIAGSYNEQFF. The CDR3 nucleotides read TGCGCCAGCAGCATAGCGGGCTCCTACAATGAGCAGTTCTTC. The rearrangement joins TRBV5-1 to TRBJ2-1, with 7 bases fitting TRBD2. The CDR3 extends over 14 amino acids. V lost 4 bases, J lost 0 bases, and 1 base stayed unmatched. Germline V lookup: CDR1 SGHRS, CDR2 YFSETQ. Complete variable domain (other parts from reference TRBV5-1 and TRBJ2-1): KAGVTQTPRYLIKTRGQQVTLSCSPISGHRSVSWYQQTPGQGLQFLFEYFSETQRNKGNFPGRFSGRQFSNSRSEMNVSTLELGDSALYLCASSIAGSYNEQFFGPGTRLTVL.

This chain uses TRBV20-1 with TRBJ2-2; no reliable D call. This CDR3 contains 13 residues. V dropped 1 base and J dropped 5 bases, with 8 bases sitting between them. Germline CDR1 reads DFQATT; CDR2 reads SNEGSKA (reference sequence). CDR3 sequence (DNA): TGCAGTGCTAGAGGGAAGGAGACCGGGGAGCTGTTTTTT. Protein: CSARGKETGELFF.

The chain employs TRBV19 and TRBJ1-5; D not certain. The CDR3 is 13 amino acids. In germline, CDR1 is LNHDA, CDR2 SQIVND (reference sequence). Trimming stripped 6 bases from V and 5 bases from J, with 11 bases between. In DNA form, the CDR3 reads TGTGCCAGTAGACAAGGACCGGATCAGCCCCAGCATTTT. It is translated as CASRQGPDQPQHF.

This clonotype was counted only a few times. V and J are TRBV4-2 and TRBJ1-5, with 8 bases matching TRBD1. Germline loops: CDR1 LGHNA, CDR2 YNFKEQ. The CDR3 runs 18 residues. The J segment lost 7 bases and the V segment lost 8 bases, leaving 22 bases of the junction unmatched. This chain's CDR3 is CASSVLFHRGSGTQPQHF. The CDR3 nucleotides are TGTGCCAGCTCTGTTCTGTTCCACAGGGGGTCGGGTACGCAGCCCCAGCATTTT.

In its sample, this clonotype was seen many times. J is TRBJ1-1 and V is TRBV5-1; D call uncertain. The CDR3 has 13 residues. Germline assignment: CDR1 SGHRS and CDR2 YFSETQ. The V end lost 4 bases, the J end lost 6 bases, and 13 bases lay between the germline ends. Written as DNA, the CDR3 is TGCGCCAGCAGCCCTCCCGGCCGCGCTGAAGCTTTCTTT. As protein: CASSPPGRAEAFF. Filled out from reference TRBV5-1 and TRBJ1-1, the complete variable domain reads KAGVTQTPRYLIKTRGQQVTLSCSPISGHRSVSWYQQTPGQGLQFLFEYFSETQRNKGNFPGRFSGRQFSNSRSEMNVSTLELGDSALYLCASSPPGRAEAFFGQGTRLTVV.

Many counts were recorded for this clonotype. The gene calls are TRBV20-1 and TRBJ2-7; D unresolved. Per germline, CDR1 DFQATT and CDR2 SNEGSKA (reference sequence). CDR3 length: 11 residues. Trimming took 2 bases from V and 4 from J, leaving 6 bases between them. In DNA form, the CDR3 reads TGCAGTGCTAGATCCGAGTACGAGCAGTACTTC. This sequence encodes CSARSEYEQYF.

CDR3 protein: CASSTFYRDKQAFF. CDR3 coding DNA: TGTGCCAGCTCGACGTTTTATCGGGACAAGCAAGCTTTCTTT. The J gene is TRBJ1-1, the V gene TRBV2, with a possible D match to TRBD1 (6 bases). The germline V gene has CDR1 SNHLY and CDR2 FYNNEI. V was shortened by 8 bases and J by 9 bases, with 22 bases between the two germline ends. The CDR3 is made up of 14 amino acids.

This clonotype was counted between two and nine times. The genes are TRBV9 and TRBJ1-1; no clear D. V was trimmed by 4 bases and J by 1 base, leaving 11 bases between them. The germline V gene has CDR1 SGDLS and CDR2 YYNGEE. This CDR3 is 14 amino acids long. Here the CDR3 reads CASSPRRSNTEAFF. The CDR3 DNA sequence: TGTGCCAGCAGCCCTCGCCGTTCGAACACTGAAGCTTTCTTT.

This clonotype was seen at least ten times. The chain joins TRBV11-2 to TRBJ2-1; D unclear. The CDR3 extends over 13 amino acids. Germline V gene lookup returns CDR1 SGHAT and CDR2 FQNNGV. Trimming took 5 bases from V and 4 from J, leaving 9 bases between them. The CDR3 sequence is CASSVPRYNEQFF. In nucleotides, the CDR3 is TGTGCCAGCAGCGTCCCCCGGTACAATGAGCAGTTCTTC. The whole variable domain, filled in from reference TRBV11-2 and TRBJ2-1, reads EAGVAQSPRYKIIEKRQSVAFWCNPISGHATLYWYQQILGQGPKLLIQFQNNGVVDDSQLPKDRFSAERLKGVDSTLKIQPAKLEDSAVYLCASSVPRYNEQFFGPGTRLTVL.

In this sample, this clonotype turned up many times. The chain recombines TRBV7-9 with TRBJ2-5, with a weak D call TRBD2 (5 bases). Germline values: CDR1 SEHNR, CDR2 FQNEAQ (reference sequence). V was cut by 1 base and J by 3 bases, with 12 bases left in between. This CDR3 contains 15 residues. CDR3 protein: CASSLVSELEETQYF. DNA of the CDR3: TGTGCCAGCAGCTTAGTGAGCGAACTAGAAGAGACCCAGTACTTC.

Concerning this clonotype itself: The junction does not match germline at one end; this may be a read error. The chain carries TRBV6-2 or TRBV6-3 and TRBJ2-5; D is undetermined. The CDR3 is 12 amino acids. Germline CDR1 reads MNHEY; CDR2 reads SVGEGT. The CDR3 here is CASTSPARRANF. As DNA, the CDR3 is TGTGCCAGCACGTCCCCGGCAAGAAGGGCGAACTTC.

This clonotype was picked up a small number of times. This chain connects TRBV6-1 to TRBJ1-2; D remains ambiguous. V was trimmed by 8 bases and J by 2 bases, leaving 15 bases between them. Germline V lookup: CDR1 MNHNS, CDR2 SASEGT. This CDR3 is built from 14 residues. The CDR3 DNA reads TGTGCCAGCGCGATCTCCGCTGGGAACTATGGCTACACCTTC. Its translation: CASAISAGNYGYTF.

In its sample, this clonotype was seen a few times. J is TRBJ1-2 and V is TRBV20-1; D unresolved. The CDR3 runs 17 residues. Trimming removed 6 bases from V and 4 bases from J, with 27 bases in between. Germline assignment: CDR1 DFQATT and CDR2 SNEGSKA (reference sequence). Written as DNA, the CDR3 is TGCAGTGCCAGGACTGACCGTATCACCGGGGATTTCTATGGCTACACCTTC. This encodes CSARTDRITGDFYGYTF.

The chain is built from TRBV4-2 and TRBJ2-7; the match to TRBD2 covers 10 bases. J gave up 2 bases and V 4 bases, and 8 bases lay outside the gene matches. There are 16 residues in the CDR3. Germline V gives CDR1 LGHNA, CDR2 YNFKEQ. DNA for the CDR3: TGTGCCAGCAGCCCGCGAGGACTAGCGGAGCCCTACGAGCAGTACTTC. It codes for CASSPRGLAEPYEQYF.

V gene TRBV5-4 combines with J gene TRBJ1-2; D is uncertain. In germline, CDR1 is SGHNT, CDR2 YYREEE (reference sequence). V lost 1 base and J 5 bases, leaving 9 bases between the germline ends. This CDR3 contains 13 residues. CDR3 protein: CASSLMPVYGYTF. In DNA form, the CDR3 reads TGTGCCAGCAGCTTGATGCCTGTGTATGGCTACACCTTC.

V and J are TRBV4-3 and TRBJ2-5; no clear D. V was trimmed by 4 bases and J by 0 bases, leaving 6 bases between them. The germline V gene encodes CDR1 LGHNA and CDR2 YSLEER. CDR3 length equals 13 residues. CDR3: CASSPDNQETQYF. The CDR3 bases are TGCGCCAGCAGCCCCGACAACCAAGAGACCCAGTACTTC.